This is a list of T cell receptor beta chains from one sample in a study of identical twins. From the 5' RACE reads, TCRdb called clonotypes with MiXCR, one entry per CDR3 protein. The sample includes hundreds of thousands of distinct CDR3 sequences, around 6% of them seen just once. Sequencing was done on a sample of naive T cells sorted from blood. Source of these receptors: a man younger than 30 in good health. CDR3s include the opening cysteine and the closing phenylalanine or tryptophan. A D gene is named only where the DNA matches it firmly. The size entry is marked missing in some rows and otherwise reads once, few, many or a size class.

TRBJ1-2 few TRBV6-6 - TGTGCCAGCAGGCCCATCACGGACGGGGGCTACACCTTC CASRPITDGGYTF
TRBJ2-1 many TRBV9 - TGTGCCAGCAGCGTAGAAGGGCGGACGCAGTTCTTC CASSVEGRTQFF
TRBJ2-1 many TRBV9 - TGTGCCAGCAGCGTAGGTTGGCTAACCTACAATGAGCAGTTCTTC CASSVGWLTYNEQFF
TRBJ2-7 many TRBV20-1 TRBD2 TGCAGTGCTAAGGGGACTAGCGGGAGAATGTACGAGCAGTACTTC CSAKGTSGRMYEQYF
TRBJ2-1 few TRBV24-1 - TGTGCCACCAGTGATTTACGCGGTCAGGGGTCCTACAATGAGCAGTTCTTC CATSDLRGQGSYNEQFF
TRBJ2-5 - TRBV5-1 - TGCGCCAGCAGCTTGGGGACTGTCCGTTGGCCAGAGACCCAGTACTTC CASSLGTVRWPETQYF
TRBJ2-1 many TRBV5-1 TRBD1 TGCGCCAGCAGCTTGGAGACAGGGACAGAGCAGTTCTTC CASSLETGTEQFF
TRBJ2-1 many TRBV6-5 TRBD2 TGTGCCAGCAGTTCGGGACTAGCGCTGAATGAGCAGTTCTTC CASSSGLALNEQFF
TRBJ2-3 many TRBV20-1 - TGCAGTGCTAGAGATCCCCACCGAGATACGCAGTATTTT CSARDPHRDTQYF
TRBJ2-1 many TRBV9 - TGTGCCAGCAGCGTAGGGGGGCTCTACAATGAGCAGTTCTTC CASSVGGLYNEQFF
TRBJ2-2 many TRBV6-5 - TGTGCCAGCAGTTACTCCCCAGGCGGGACCGGGGCCGGGGAGCTGTTTTTT CASSYSPGGTGAGELFF
TRBJ2-5 many TRBV28 TRBD2 TGTGCCAGCAGTCGTCCGACTAGCGGGAGTATTGGATCGGGAGAGACCCAGTACTTC CASSRPTSGSIGSGETQYF
TRBJ2-1 many TRBV6-2/TRBV6-3 - TGTGCCAGCAGAGAAGCGGACTCGATCTACAATGAGCAGTTCTTC CASREADSIYNEQFF
TRBJ2-2 few TRBV27 - TGTGCCAGCAAAGGTACCGGGGCCGGGGAGCTGTTTTTT CASKGTGAGELFF
TRBJ2-1 few TRBV28 TRBD1 TGTGCCAGCAGTGGGTTCCGGGACAGGGTCCATGAGCAGTTCTTC CASSGFRDRVHEQFF
TRBJ2-7 few TRBV7-2 TRBD1 TGTGCCAGCAGCCGACGACAGGGAGTGACCGACGAGCAGTACTTC CASSRRQGVTDEQYF
TRBJ2-1 few TRBV12-3/TRBV12-4 - TGTGCCAGCACCACAGACCCCAACAATGAGCAGTTCTTC CASTTDPNNEQFF
TRBJ2-7 many TRBV9 TRBD1 TGTGCCAGCAGCGTAACAGGGGTAAACTCCTACGAGCAGTACTTC CASSVTGVNSYEQYF
TRBJ2-6 few TRBV11-2 - TGTGCCAGCAGCTTAGACAACTCTGGGGCCAACGTCCTGACTTTC CASSLDNSGANVLTF
TRBJ1-1 many TRBV10-3 - TGTGCCATCAGCCAGGACGGTTACACTGAAGCTTTCTTT CAISQDGYTEAFF
TRBJ2-5 many TRBV20-1 - TGCAGTAGGCGGGATCCCGGTAAAGAGACCCAGTACTTC CSRRDPGKETQYF
TRBJ2-1 - TRBV6-1 - TGTGCCAGCAACCCCTTCGGGACTGGCGGGTACAATGAGCAGTTCTTC CASNPFGTGGYNEQFF
TRBJ2-7 many TRBV7-2 TRBD1 TGTGCCAGCAGCCGTGACCCGGACAGGGGTCCCAACGAGCAGTACTTC CASSRDPDRGPNEQYF
TRBJ2-1 many TRBV6-2/TRBV6-3 - TGTGCCAGCAGTTACGGAACGGCTACCTACAATGAGCAGTTCTTC CASSYGTATYNEQFF
TRBJ2-1 many TRBV10-1 TRBD2 TGCGCCAGCAGCCTGACTAGCGGGAGCGATGAGCAGTTCTTC CASSLTSGSDEQFF
TRBJ2-2 many TRBV20-1 - TGCAGTGCTAGAGGGACGGTTGGGGAGCTGTTTTTT CSARGTVGELFF
TRBJ1-2 many TRBV5-1 - TGCGCCAGCAGCAGCAGCCTCTTTACAGGAGGCAATGGCTACACCTTC CASSSSLFTGGNGYTF
TRBJ2-1 - TRBV11-3 TRBD2 TGTGCCAGCAGCTTGGCACTAGCGGGAAAGAATGAGCAGTTCTTC CASSLALAGKNEQFF
TRBJ2-1 many TRBV12-3/TRBV12-4 - TGTGCCAGCAGTTTAATCAGCAGGGCCTTTGGGTACAATGAGCAGTTCTTC CASSLISRAFGYNEQFF
TRBJ1-2 many TRBV7-9 - TGTGCCAGCAGCTTAGATCTGGAATATGGCTACACCTTC CASSLDLEYGYTF
TRBJ2-3 many TRBV27 TRBD2 TGTGCCAGCAGACCCGTAGCGGGTCGGGGCACAGATACGCAGTATTTT CASRPVAGRGTDTQYF
TRBJ2-1 few TRBV12-3/TRBV12-4 - TGTGCCAGCAGTTACTTACCGGGCCTTAACAATGAGCAGTTCTTC CASSYLPGLNNEQFF
TRBJ1-2 many TRBV5-1 - TGCGCCAGCAGCCCGGACGGGGGCTATGGCTACACCTTC CASSPDGGYGYTF
TRBJ2-5 few TRBV5-1 - TGCGCCAGCAGCTTGGGGACAGCCAGGTACCAAGAGACCCAGTACTTC CASSLGTARYQETQYF
TRBJ1-6 many TRBV12-3/TRBV12-4 TRBD1 TGTGCCAGCAGTCTCGGGACAGGGGGTGTTTCACCCCTCCACTTT CASSLGTGGVSPLHF
TRBJ1-1 few TRBV29-1 - TGCAGCGGTCTAGGGGCTCTGAACACTGAAGCTTTCTTT CSGLGALNTEAFF
TRBJ1-5 - TRBV6-2/TRBV6-3 - TGTGCCAGCGGAGGGACGGCGATCACGGGGCCCCAGCATTTT CASGGTAITGPQHF
TRBJ1-1 many TRBV6-2/TRBV6-3 TRBD1 TGTGCCAGCAGCTTTGACAGGGAGCGTCCTGAAGCTTTCTTT CASSFDRERPEAFF
TRBJ2-7 many TRBV29-1 - TGCAGCGTAATTTCGCACGCAACGGGGGAGCAGTACTTC CSVISHATGEQYF
TRBJ2-3 many TRBV29-1 - TGCAGCGACAGACAGGACACAGATACGCAGTATTTT CSDRQDTDTQYF
TRBJ1-6 - TRBV7-2 TRBD1 TGTGCCAGCAGCATGGACAGGGGATCACCCCTCCACTTT CASSMDRGSPLHF
TRBJ1-1 many TRBV12-3/TRBV12-4 - TGTGCCAGCAGTGGTATAGGAGGGCAGAACACTGAAGCTTTCTTT CASSGIGGQNTEAFF
TRBJ1-6 - TRBV6-5 - TGTGCCAGCAGTTACGAGTCCTATAATTCACCCCTCCACTTT CASSYESYNSPLHF